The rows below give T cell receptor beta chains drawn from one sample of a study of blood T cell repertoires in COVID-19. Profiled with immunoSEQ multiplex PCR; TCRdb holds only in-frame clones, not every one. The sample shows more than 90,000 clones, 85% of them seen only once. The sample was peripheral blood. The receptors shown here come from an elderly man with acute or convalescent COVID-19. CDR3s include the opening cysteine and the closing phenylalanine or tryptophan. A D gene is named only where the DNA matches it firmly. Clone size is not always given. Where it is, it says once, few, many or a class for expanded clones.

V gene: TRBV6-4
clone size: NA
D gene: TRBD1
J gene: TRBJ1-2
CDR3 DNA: TGTGCCAGCAGTGACGACAGGGCAGGAGGCTACACCTTC
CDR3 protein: CASSDDRAGGYTF

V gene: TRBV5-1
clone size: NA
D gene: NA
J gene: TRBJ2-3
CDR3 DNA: TGCGCCAGCAGCTTGGAACTAGCAAGGGATACGCAGTATTTT
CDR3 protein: CASSLELARDTQYF

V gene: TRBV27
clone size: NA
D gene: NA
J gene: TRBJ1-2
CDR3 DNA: TGTGCCGGATACAGGGCCACTAACTATGGCTACACCTTC
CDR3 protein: CAGYRATNYGYTF

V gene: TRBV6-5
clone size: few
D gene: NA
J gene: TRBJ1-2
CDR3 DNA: TGTGCCAGCAGCCGAGATCAGGGTAACTATGGCTACACCTTC
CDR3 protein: CASSRDQGNYGYTF

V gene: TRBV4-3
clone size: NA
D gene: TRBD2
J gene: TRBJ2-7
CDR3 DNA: TGCGCCAGCAGCCAAGAACCGAGCGGGAGCACTAACGAGCAGTACTTC
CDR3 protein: CASSQEPSGSTNEQYF

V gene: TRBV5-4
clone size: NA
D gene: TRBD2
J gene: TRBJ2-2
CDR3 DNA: TGTGCCAGCAGCCCGGGGGGGACTAGCGGTACCGGGGAGCTGTTTTTT
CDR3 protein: CASSPGGTSGTGELFF

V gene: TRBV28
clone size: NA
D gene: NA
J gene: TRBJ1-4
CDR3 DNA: TGTGCCAGCAGTTTGGGGAGAACGACTAATGAAAAACTGTTTTTT
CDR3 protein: CASSLGRTTNEKLFF

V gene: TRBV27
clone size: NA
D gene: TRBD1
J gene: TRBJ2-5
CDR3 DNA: TGTGCCAGCAGTTTCCGGACAGGGCGGGCAGAGACCCAGTACTTC
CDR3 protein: CASSFRTGRAETQYF

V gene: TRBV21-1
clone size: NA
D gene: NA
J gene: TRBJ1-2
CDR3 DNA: TGTGCCAGCACCATGGGAGGGTACAGCTACACCTTC
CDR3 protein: CASTMGGYSYTF

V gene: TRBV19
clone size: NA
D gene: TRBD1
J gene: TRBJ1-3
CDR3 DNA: TGTGCCAGTAGTATCTTGACAGGGATGGCTGGAAACACCATATATTTT
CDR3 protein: CASSILTGMAGNTIYF

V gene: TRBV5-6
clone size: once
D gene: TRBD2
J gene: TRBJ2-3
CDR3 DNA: TGTGCCACACCCACGGGGGCGGGAGGCCACCGGGGCACAGATACGCAGTATTTT
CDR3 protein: CATPTGAGGHRGTDTQYF

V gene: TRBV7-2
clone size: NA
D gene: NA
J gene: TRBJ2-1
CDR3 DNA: TGTGCCAGCAGCTTAGGGAGGCCCCCCGGTGAGCAGTTCTTC
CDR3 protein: CASSLGRPPGEQFF

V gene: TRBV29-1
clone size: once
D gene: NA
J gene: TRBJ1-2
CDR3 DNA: TGCAGCGTTGAAAGCCAGGGCGGCTATGGCTACACCTTC
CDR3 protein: CSVESQGGYGYTF

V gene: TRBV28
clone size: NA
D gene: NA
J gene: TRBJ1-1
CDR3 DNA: TGTGCCAGCAGTTTATGGAAGGGGTTCGGGAACACTGAAGCTTTCTTT
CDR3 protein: CASSLWKGFGNTEAFF

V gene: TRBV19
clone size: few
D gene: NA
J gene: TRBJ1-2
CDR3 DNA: TGTGCCAGTAGTATTACCCCAGGGGTTAACTATGGCTACACCTTC
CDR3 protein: CASSITPGVNYGYTF

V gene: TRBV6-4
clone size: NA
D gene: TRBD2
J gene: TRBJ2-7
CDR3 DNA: TGTGCCAGCAGACGGGGACTAGCGGGAGACTCCTACGAGCAGTACTTC
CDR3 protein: CASRRGLAGDSYEQYF

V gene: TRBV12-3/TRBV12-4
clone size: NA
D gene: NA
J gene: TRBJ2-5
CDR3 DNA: TGTGCCAGCAGCCGATCTAAAGAGACCCAGTACTTC
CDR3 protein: CASSRSKETQYF

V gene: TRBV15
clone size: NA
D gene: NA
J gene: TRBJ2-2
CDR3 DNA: TGTGCCACCAGCAGAGATGGCAGGGGGGATTCCGGGGAGCTGTTTTTT
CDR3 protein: CATSRDGRGDSGELFF

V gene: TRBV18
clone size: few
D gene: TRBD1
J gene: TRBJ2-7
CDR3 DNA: TGTGCCAGCTCGCATCTGGGACAGGGCCTCTACGAGCAGTACTTC
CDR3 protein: CASSHLGQGLYEQYF

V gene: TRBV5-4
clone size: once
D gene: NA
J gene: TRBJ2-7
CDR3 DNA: TGTGCCAGCAGCCAAAGGCTTCCGGGACATAGCTACGAGCAGTACTTC
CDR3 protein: CASSQRLPGHSYEQYF

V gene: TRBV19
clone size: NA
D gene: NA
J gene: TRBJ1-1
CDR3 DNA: TGTGCCAGTAGCCCTAAAGTTCTAACTGAAGCTTTCTTT
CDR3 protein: CASSPKVLTEAFF

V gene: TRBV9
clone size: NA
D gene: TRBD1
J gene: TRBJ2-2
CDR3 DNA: TGTGCCAGCAGCGTAGCTCCGGGACAGGGTCACACCGGGGAGCTGTTTTTT
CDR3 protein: CASSVAPGQGHTGELFF

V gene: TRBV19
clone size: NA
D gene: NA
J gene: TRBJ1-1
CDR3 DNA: TGTGCCAGTAAACAGGGATTCTTAGGTGGGAACACTGAAGCTTTCTTT
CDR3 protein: CASKQGFLGGNTEAFF

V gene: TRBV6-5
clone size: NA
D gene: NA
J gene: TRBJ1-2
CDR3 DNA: TGTGCCAGCAGGATACAGGGAGCTGGCTACACCTTC
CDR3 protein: CASRIQGAGYTF

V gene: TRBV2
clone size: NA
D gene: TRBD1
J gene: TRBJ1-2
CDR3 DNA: TGTGCCAGCGGGACGGGACAGTTTTATGGCTACACCTTC
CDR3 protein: CASGTGQFYGYTF

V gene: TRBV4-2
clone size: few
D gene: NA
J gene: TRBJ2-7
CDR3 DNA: TGTGCCAGCAGCCAAGCCGATGGTAGCGCGTACGAGCAGTACTTC
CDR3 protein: CASSQADGSAYEQYF

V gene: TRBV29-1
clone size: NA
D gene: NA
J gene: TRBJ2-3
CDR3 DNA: TGCAGCGTTGAAGTCAGTTTCACAGATACGCAGTATTTT
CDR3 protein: CSVEVSFTDTQYF

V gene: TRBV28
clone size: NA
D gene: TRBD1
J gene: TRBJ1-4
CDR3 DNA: TGTGCCAGCAGTCTCCCCCCGGGACAGGGCGGTGAAAAACTGTTTTTT
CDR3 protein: CASSLPPGQGGEKLFF

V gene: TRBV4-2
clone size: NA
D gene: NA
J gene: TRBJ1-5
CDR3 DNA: TGTGCCAGCACACTCGAGGTGACGGGAGATAGCAATCAGCCCCAGCATTTT
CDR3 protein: CASTLEVTGDSNQPQHF

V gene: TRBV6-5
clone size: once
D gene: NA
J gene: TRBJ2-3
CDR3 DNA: TGTGCCAGCAGTTACATAGGGATTGAGGGTACGCAGTATTTT
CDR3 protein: CASSYIGIEGTQYF

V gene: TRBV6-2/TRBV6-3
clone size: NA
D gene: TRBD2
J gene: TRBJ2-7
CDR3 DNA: TGTGCCAGCAGTTGGACTAGCGGTTCCTACGAGCAGTACTTC
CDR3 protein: CASSWTSGSYEQYF

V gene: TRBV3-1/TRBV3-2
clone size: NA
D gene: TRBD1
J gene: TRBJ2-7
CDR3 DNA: TGTGCCAGCAGCCAAGTGACAGGGACCTACGAGCAGTACTTC
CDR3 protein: CASSQVTGTYEQYF

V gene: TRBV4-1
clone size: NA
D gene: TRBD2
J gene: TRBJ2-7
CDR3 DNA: TGCGCCAGCAGCCTGACTAGCGGAAGCTCCTACGAGCAGTACTTC
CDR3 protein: CASSLTSGSSYEQYF

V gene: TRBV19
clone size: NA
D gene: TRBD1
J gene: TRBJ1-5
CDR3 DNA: TGTGCCAGTAGTAGGGGGACGACAGGGGGCGTCCTGATCGCTCAGCCCCAGCATTTT
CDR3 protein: CASSRGTTGGVLIAQPQHF

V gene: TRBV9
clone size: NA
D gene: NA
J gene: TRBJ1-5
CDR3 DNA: TGTGCCAGCAGCGCCGGGACATACAATCAGCCCCAGCATTTT
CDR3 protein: CASSAGTYNQPQHF

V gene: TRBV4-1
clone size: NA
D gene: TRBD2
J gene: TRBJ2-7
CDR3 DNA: TGCGCCAGCAGCCAGGGAATGGGGGGGAGGGCCAGCTACGAGCAGTACTTC
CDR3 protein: CASSQGMGGRASYEQYF

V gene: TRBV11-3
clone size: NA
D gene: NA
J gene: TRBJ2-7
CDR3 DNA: TGTGCCAGCAGTCCCGGCGGGGTAAGCTCCTACGAGCAGTACTTC
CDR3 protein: CASSPGGVSSYEQYF

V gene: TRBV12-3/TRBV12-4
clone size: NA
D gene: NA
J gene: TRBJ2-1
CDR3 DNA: TGTGCCAGCAGTTTCGGGTCTGGCAATGAGCAGTTCTTC
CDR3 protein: CASSFGSGNEQFF

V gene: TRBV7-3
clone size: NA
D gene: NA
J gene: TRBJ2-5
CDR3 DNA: TGTGCCAGCAGCCCACCGGGATCCGAGACCCAGTACTTC
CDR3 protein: CASSPPGSETQYF

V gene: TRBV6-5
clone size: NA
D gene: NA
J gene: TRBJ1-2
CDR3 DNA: TGTGCCAGCAGTCCCCGGACGGGAGACTATGGCTACACCTTC
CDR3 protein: CASSPRTGDYGYTF

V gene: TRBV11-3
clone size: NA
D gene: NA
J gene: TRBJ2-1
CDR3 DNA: TGTGCCAGCAGCCCCGGGGTCCCCGGTGAGCAGTTCTTC
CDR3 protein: CASSPGVPGEQFF

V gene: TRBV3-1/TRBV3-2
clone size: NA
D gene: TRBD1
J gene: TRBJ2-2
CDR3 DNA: TGTGCCAGCAGCCAATGCTTGGGACAGACGAACACCGGGGAGCTGTTTTTT
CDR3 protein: CASSQCLGQTNTGELFF

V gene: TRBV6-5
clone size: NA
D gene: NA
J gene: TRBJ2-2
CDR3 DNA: TGTGCCACAGCCGGGACACATCAGACCGGGGAGCTGTTTTTT
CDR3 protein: CATAGTHQTGELFF

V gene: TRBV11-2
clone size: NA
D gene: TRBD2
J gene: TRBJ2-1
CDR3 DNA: TGTGCCAGCAGCTTAGTATCTCTAGCGGGAGGAGAGCAGTTCTTC
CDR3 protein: CASSLVSLAGGEQFF

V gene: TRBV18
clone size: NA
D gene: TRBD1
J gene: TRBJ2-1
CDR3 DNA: TGTGCCAGCTCACCAGTGGAGGACAGGGGATCTAGAGGCTCCTACAATGAGCAGTTCTTC
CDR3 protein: CASSPVEDRGSRGSYNEQFF

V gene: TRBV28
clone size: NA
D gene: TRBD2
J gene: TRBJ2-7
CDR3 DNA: TGTGCCAGCAGTGGCCGGGGGGGAATTGGGATTAGAGCTCCCGAGCAGTACTTC
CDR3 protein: CASSGRGGIGIRAPEQYF

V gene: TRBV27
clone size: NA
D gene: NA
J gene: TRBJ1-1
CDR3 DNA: TGTGCCAGCACCGGAACGGGGTTTGCCACTGAAGCTTTCTTT
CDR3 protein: CASTGTGFATEAFF

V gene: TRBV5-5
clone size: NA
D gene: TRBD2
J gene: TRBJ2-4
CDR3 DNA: TGTGCCAGCAGCACCCTTCTAGCGGGAGCGACCAAAAACATTCAGTACTTC
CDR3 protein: CASSTLLAGATKNIQYF

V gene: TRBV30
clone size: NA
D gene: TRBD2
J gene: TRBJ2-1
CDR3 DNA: TGTGCCTGGAGCGCCGAACGAAAGGCTAGCGGGAGGGATGAGCAGTTCTTC
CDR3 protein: CAWSAERKASGRDEQFF

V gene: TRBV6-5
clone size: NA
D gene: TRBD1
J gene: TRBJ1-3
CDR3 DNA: TGTGCCAGCAGTTTACAGGGGGCAGATGGAAACACCATATATTTT
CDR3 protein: CASSLQGADGNTIYF

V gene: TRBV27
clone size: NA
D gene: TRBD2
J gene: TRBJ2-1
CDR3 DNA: TGTGCCAGCATCCCCCCCGGACTAGCCCGTTACAATGAGCAGTTCTTC
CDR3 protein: CASIPPGLARYNEQFF

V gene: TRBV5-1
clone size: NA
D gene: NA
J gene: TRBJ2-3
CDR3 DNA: TGCGCCAGCAGCTTGGGGAGTCCCACAGATACGCAGTATTTT
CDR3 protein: CASSLGSPTDTQYF

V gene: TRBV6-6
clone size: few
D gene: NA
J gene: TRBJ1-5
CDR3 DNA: TGTGCCAGCAGTGGGGAGGCTGAGCCCCAGCATTTT
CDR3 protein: CASSGEAEPQHF

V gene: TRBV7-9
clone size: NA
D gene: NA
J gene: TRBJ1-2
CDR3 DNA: TGTGCCAGCAGCTTAGCGCCCGGGGTGGATGGCTACACCTTC
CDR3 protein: CASSLAPGVDGYTF

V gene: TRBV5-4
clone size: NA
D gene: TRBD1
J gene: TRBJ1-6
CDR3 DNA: TGTGCCAGCAGCTCGATTCCTGGGACAGGCCATAGCTCCTATAATTCACCCCTCCACTTT
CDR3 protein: CASSSIPGTGHSSYNSPLHF